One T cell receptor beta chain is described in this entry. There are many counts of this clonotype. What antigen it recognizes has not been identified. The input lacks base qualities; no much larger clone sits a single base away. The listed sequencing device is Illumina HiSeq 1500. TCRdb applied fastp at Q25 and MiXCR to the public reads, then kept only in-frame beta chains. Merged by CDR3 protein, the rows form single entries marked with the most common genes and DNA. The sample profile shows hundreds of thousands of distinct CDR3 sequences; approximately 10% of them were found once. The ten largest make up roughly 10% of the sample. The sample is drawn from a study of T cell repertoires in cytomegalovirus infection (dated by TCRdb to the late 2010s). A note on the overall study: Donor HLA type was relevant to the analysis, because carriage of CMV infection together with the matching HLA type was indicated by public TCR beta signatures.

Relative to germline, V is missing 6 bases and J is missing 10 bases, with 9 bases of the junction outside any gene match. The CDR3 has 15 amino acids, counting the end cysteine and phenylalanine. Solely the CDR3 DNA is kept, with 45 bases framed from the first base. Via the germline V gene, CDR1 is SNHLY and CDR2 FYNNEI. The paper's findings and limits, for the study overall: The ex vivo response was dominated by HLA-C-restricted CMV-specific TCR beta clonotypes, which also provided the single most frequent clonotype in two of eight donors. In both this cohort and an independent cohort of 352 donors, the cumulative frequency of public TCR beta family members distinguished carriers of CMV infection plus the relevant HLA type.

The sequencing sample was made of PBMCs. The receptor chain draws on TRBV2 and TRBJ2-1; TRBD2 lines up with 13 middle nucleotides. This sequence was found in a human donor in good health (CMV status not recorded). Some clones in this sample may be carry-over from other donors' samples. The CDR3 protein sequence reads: CASSYTSGRAWEQFF. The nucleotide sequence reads TGTGCCAGCAGCTACACTAGCGGGAGGGCCTGGGAGCAGTTCTTC.